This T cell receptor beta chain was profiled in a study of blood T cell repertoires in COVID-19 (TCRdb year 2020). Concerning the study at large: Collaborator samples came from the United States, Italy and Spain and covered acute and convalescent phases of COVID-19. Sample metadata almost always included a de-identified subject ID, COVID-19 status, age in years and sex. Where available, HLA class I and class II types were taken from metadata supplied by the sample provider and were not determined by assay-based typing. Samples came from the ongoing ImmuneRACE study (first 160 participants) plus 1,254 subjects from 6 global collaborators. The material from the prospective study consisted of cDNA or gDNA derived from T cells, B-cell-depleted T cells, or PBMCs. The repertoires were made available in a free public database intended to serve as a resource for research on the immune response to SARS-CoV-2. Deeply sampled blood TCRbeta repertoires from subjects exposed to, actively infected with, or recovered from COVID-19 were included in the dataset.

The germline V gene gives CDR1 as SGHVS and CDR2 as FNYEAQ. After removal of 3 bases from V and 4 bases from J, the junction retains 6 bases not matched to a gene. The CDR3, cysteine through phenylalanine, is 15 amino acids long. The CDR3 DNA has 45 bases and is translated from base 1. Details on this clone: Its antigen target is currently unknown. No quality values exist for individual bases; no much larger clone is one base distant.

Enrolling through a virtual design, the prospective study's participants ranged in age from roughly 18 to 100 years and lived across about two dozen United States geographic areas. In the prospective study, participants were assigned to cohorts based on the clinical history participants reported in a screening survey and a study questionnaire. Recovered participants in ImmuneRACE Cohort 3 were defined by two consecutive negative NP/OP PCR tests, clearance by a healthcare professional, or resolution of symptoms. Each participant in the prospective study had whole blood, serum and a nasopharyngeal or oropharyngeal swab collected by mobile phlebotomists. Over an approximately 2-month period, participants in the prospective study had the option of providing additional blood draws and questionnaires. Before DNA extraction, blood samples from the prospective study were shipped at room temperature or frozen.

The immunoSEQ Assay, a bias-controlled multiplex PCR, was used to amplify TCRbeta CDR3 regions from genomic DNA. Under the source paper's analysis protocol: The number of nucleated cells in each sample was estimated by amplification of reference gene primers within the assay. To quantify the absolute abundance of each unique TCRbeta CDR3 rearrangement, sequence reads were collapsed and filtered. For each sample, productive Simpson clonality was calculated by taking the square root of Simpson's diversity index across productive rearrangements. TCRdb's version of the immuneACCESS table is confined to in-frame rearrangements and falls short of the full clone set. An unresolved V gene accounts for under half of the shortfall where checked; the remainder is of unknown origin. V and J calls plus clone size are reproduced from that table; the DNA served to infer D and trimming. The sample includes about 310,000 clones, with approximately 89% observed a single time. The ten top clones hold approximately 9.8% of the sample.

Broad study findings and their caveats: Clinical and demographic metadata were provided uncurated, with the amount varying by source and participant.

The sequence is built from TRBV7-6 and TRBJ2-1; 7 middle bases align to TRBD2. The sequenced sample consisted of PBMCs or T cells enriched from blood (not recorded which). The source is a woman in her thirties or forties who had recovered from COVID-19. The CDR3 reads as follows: CASSLSGTPYNEQFF. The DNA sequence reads TGTGCCAGCAGCTTGAGCGGGACTCCATACAATGAGCAGTTCTTC.